This TCR beta chain was identified during a study of early T cells in non-severe SARS-CoV-2 infection. The CDR3 covers 14 residues. Germline V lookup: CDR1 MDHEN, CDR2 SYDVKM. The V gene lost 5 bases and the J gene lost 5 bases, with 15 bases spanning the gap. This clonotype appeared many times. TCRdb fed the 5' RACE reads into MiXCR, producing one record per CDR3 protein. The sample includes tens of thousands of distinct CDR3 sequences, about 15% of them seen just once. The material sequenced was whole blood. The V call is TRBV28, the J call TRBJ1-2; D perhaps matches TRBD1 (6 bases). The source of this sequence is an adult who was a healthcare worker with PCR-confirmed SARS-CoV-2 infection or an uninfected control (not recorded which). CDR3 protein: CASSPHDRPYGYTF. The CDR3 nucleotides read TGTGCCAGCAGTCCACACGACAGGCCTTATGGCTACACCTTC.